This T cell receptor (beta chain) derives from a study of shared clonotypes between healthy human individuals (TCRdb year 2020). In the study overall: Three men and two women, aged 18 to 49 years, made up the cohort. To increase sequencing depth and limit assay-specific biases, different laboratories used diverse techniques to prepare libraries and sequence TCR repertoires. Blood TCR repertoires of four to six healthy adults were deeply sequenced to estimate repertoire size and the extent of clonotype sharing between individuals. Each donor's leukapheresis produced roughly between roughly 0.85 and 9 billion PBMCs. For each donor, CD4 naive and CD4 memory were each given three plates, CD8 naive was given two plates, and CD8 memory was given one plate. On the study overall, not on this receptor specifically: Larger estimated clonotype richness was generally found for naive subsets than for memory subsets. Higher generation probabilities were observed for clonotypes shared by all four sorted-subset donors than for non-shared clonotypes. Even with the large sequencing depth, rarefaction of the sorted-subset datasets indicated that sequencing was incomplete. Pairwise subsampling indicated that sequencing depth was expected to affect the degree of clonotype sharing among donors. About 5% of naive CD4, 3.5% of naive CD8, 2.3% of memory CD4, and about 0.4% of memory CD8 clonotypes were shared across a few donors. The small number of donors limited the genetic and exposure-history diversity represented. Sampling was restricted to blood, and TCR repertoires in tissue are likely to differ from TCR repertoires in blood.

Using the deep immunoSEQ assay, multiplex PCR amplified TCR CDR3 regions from genomic DNA. Extracted genomic DNA from each cell subset was distributed evenly across all wells of several immunoSEQ 96-well plates, and each plate was treated as a replicate. For sorted subsets, 150 to 250 ng genomic DNA, equal to 30,000 to 35,000 T cell genomes, was loaded into each replicate PCR. The purified libraries were quantified using a Qubit 3.0 fluorometer, sized with a Bioanalyzer 2100, and then quantified again using the KAPA Library Quantification kit. Every immunoSEQ 96-well plate was sequenced on a dedicated single-read 150-cycle Illumina NextSeq 550 flow cell. The original pipeline was this. The immunoSEQ output contained only junctional sequences without quality scores, so filtering could not match that applied to full-length reads. To assign V/J genes and CDR3, sequences were annotated against IMGT germline references using PyIR, a Python wrapper for IgBLAST v1.9. Reads were filtered out if the reads had weak V/J assignments (E-value above 1e-6), no CDR3, stop codons, out-of-frame junctions, or ambiguous translated residues. A V3J clonotype was defined by an identical inferred V gene, J gene, and CDR3 amino acid sequence. The percentage overlap between two repertoires was calculated by dividing the number of shared unique clonotypes by the size of the smaller repertoire. Three approaches were used to assess repertoire richness: RTK rarefaction, the Chao1 estimator, and Recon v2.1 estimates of unobserved clonotypes. For all TCRbeta clonotypes obtained by the gDNA method from four donors, generation probabilities were computed with OLGA. Entries here come from immuneACCESS through TCRdb and include only in-frame sequences with V and J called. Some clones fail to appear in such tables; in the studies checked, an unresolved V gene covers under half of the shortfall, and the cause of the remainder is unknown. That table is the source of V, J and clone size, and D and trimming were worked out from the DNA. The sample table holds a few million clones, of which more than 85% were seen once. The ten largest clones take up about 0.37% of the sample.

This clone was seen once. Its antigen has not been determined. Qualities for individual bases were not recorded, and no much larger clone is one base off. The cysteine opens and the phenylalanine closes a CDR3 of 13 amino acids. The only DNA kept is the CDR3, 39 bases in frame from the first base. V has 5 bases trimmed and J has 13 bases trimmed; junction bases matching no gene number 7. Per the germline V gene (reference sequence), SSHAT is the CDR1 and FNYEAQ is the CDR2. Healthy HIV-negative adults with no recently reported acute infections or vaccinations were included as donors. Only Caucasian adults living in Nashville, Tennessee, USA were represented among the donors. CD4+ T cells were enriched by magnetic negative selection; naive cells were then positively selected on CD45RA, and the negative fraction formed the memory subset. Blood was obtained by leukapheresis, after which PBMCs were separated by Ficoll-Histopaque density gradient centrifugation and cryopreserved in liquid nitrogen vapor phase. Analytical flow cytometry was used to check the purity and quantity of every magnetically sorted T cell population. Each sorted fraction had its genomic DNA isolated and then quantified by UV absorbance on a Nanodrop 2000c.

The sequenced sample consisted of naive CD4+ T cells from PBMCs. The cell subset or site tag for this specimen amounts to: CD45RA+ positively selected. The chain couples TRBV7-7 to TRBJ2-1; TRBD2 agrees with 11 junctional bases. The sequence was obtained from a young man in good health. Some clones in this sample may be carry-over from other donors' samples. The CDR3 protein: CASSQTSGAGQFF. The DNA sequence is given as TGTGCCAGCAGCCAGACTAGCGGGGCTGGTCAGTTCTTC.